This T cell receptor (beta chain) derives from a study of cytomegalovirus exposure and HLA in healthy donors. PCR involved 60 Vbeta and 13 Jbeta primers. Using immunoSEQ multiplex PCR, the repertoire was profiled, and TCRdb retains in-frame clones only, with some absent. The table has 200,000 to 250,000 clones, about 79% seen once. The CDR3 is 15 residues long. Germline trimming cut 7 bases from V and 10 bases from J; bases unmatched to any gene: 11. Germline V gives CDR1 MNHEY, CDR2 SVGAGI. Sequenced material: PBMCs. V gene TRBV6-5 combines with J gene TRBJ2-1; 12 bases line up with TRBD2. This TCR was recovered from a man aged 18 to 30 in good health and CMV-seronegative. The CDR3 loop is CASTPGASGRGEQFF. The CDR3 coding sequence is TGTGCCAGCACCCCAGGGGCTAGCGGGAGGGGGGAGCAGTTCTTC.